The sequence of this T cell receptor beta chain was determined in a study of blood T cell repertoires in COVID-19. TCRdb's table, derived via immunoSEQ multiplex PCR, lists solely in-frame clones and lacks some. The table lists around 73,000 clones, roughly 80% of them singletons. This CDR3 comprises 14 residues. The germline V gene has CDR1 ENHRY and CDR2 SYGVKD. Between the trimmed V and J ends, which lost 5 bases and 2 bases, there was a span of 13 bases. The V gene is TRBV10-3, the J gene TRBJ2-7; possibly TRBD1 for D (6 bases). The sequence was obtained from an older man with COVID-19, enrolled during active disease. Sample: peripheral blood. The chain's CDR3 is CAISPGTLTYEQYF. CDR3 DNA: TGTGCCATCAGTCCCGGGACACTAACCTACGAGCAGTACTTC.